Listed here are 21 T cell receptor beta chains from one sample, sequenced in a study of type 1 regulatory T cells. TCRdb processed the reads anew with MiXCR; each CDR3 protein has one entry. The sample records some 100,000 distinct CDR3 sequences, 30% to 35% being singletons. Source material: CD4+ T cells, either the whole sample or a sorted fraction (not recorded which). These receptors were taken from a human donor in good health.

DNA for the CDR3: TGCAGTGCTACCCGGGGGGGCGGGAGTCCCCCAGATACGCAGTATTTT. Its translation is CSATRGGGSPPDTQYF. V is TRBV20-1 and J is TRBJ2-3; 8 bases match TRBD2. CDR1 and CDR2 from the germline V gene are DFQATT and SNEGSKA (reference sequence). Trimming cost V 4 bases and J 4 bases; bases outside gene matches: 13. The CDR3 spans 16 residues.

The rearrangement joins TRBV28 to TRBJ2-7, with 7 bases aligning to TRBD1. CDR3 size: 14 residues. The V segment lost 6 bases and the J segment 2 bases; nucleotides outside the gene matches: 7. Germline-derived CDR1 and CDR2 are MDHEN and SYDVKM. The CDR3 loop is CASRPTGSTYEQYF. DNA of the CDR3: TGTGCCAGCAGACCGACAGGGTCCACCTACGAGCAGTACTTC. The full variable domain, with the rest looked up from reference TRBV28 and TRBJ2-7, is DVKVTQSSRYLVKRTGEKVFLECVQDMDHENMFWYRQDPGLGLRLIYFSYDVKMKEKGDIPEGYSVSREKKERFSLILESASTNQTSMYLCASRPTGSTYEQYFGPGTRLTVT.

This clonotype was recorded at least ten times. At one end the junction does not follow the germline gene, possibly because of a read error. The V and J genes are TRBV3-1 and TRBJ2-7; D unclear. CDR1 LGHDT and CDR2 YNNKEL come from the germline V gene (reference sequence). The CDR3 sequence is 13 residues long. CDR3 residues: CASSQAGVGDTDF. The CDR3 DNA reads as TGTGCCAGCAGCCAAGCCGGTGTTGGGGATACGGACTTC.

V is TRBV7-2 and J is TRBJ2-7, with D possibly being TRBD2 (6 bases). This CDR3 is built from 14 residues. The germline V gene has CDR1 SGHTA and CDR2 FQGNSA. Trimming took 5 bases from V and 2 from J, leaving 13 bases between them. The CDR3 spells CASSVRDSPYEQYF. The CDR3, as DNA: TGTGCCAGCAGCGTCCGGGACTCGCCCTACGAGCAGTACTTC.

This chain uses TRBV28 with TRBJ2-3; 7 nucleotides align to TRBD1. The CDR3 consists of 16 residues. With 6 bases clipped from V and 3 bases from J, the junction kept 12 bases outside the gene matches. The germline CDR1 and CDR2 sequences are MDHEN and SYDVKM. The CDR3 DNA reads as TGTGCCAGCAGATCCCCAGGGGGAATTAAAACAGATACGCAGTATTTT. The encoded protein is CASRSPGGIKTDTQYF. Based on the CDR3 plus reference TRBV28 and TRBJ2-3, the full variable domain is DVKVTQSSRYLVKRTGEKVFLECVQDMDHENMFWYRQDPGLGLRLIYFSYDVKMKEKGDIPEGYSVSREKKERFSLILESASTNQTSMYLCASRSPGGIKTDTQYFGPGTRLTVL.

This clonotype occurred a few times. The genes are TRBV15 and TRBJ2-2; 9 nucleotides line up with TRBD2. The germline V gene has CDR1 LNHNV and CDR2 YYDKDF (reference sequence). The junction had 4 bases not matched to a gene; V was cut back by 1 base and J by 4 bases. This CDR3 contains 16 residues. The CDR3 sequence: CATSRARTSATGELFF. The CDR3 region has the DNA TGTGCCACCAGCAGAGCACGGACTAGCGCCACCGGGGAGCTGTTTTTT.

The chain links TRBV2 to TRBJ1-4; D may be TRBD1 (6 bases). The V and J ends lost 4 bases and 7 bases respectively, with 16 bases between them. Germline lookup yields CDR1 SNHLY and CDR2 FYNNEI. CDR3 size: 15 residues. The CDR3 is CASSGLQGFAEKLFF. The DNA for the CDR3 is TGTGCCAGCAGTGGATTACAGGGTTTCGCTGAAAAACTGTTTTTT.

The rearrangement joins TRBV3-1 to TRBJ2-5; tentative D call: TRBD1 (5 bases). V lost 3 bases and J 9 bases, leaving 17 bases between the germline ends. The CDR3 consists of 14 residues. CDR1 and CDR2 from the germline V gene are LGHDT and YNNKEL (reference sequence). The CDR3 nucleotides read TGTGCCAGCAGCCAGGCTTCAGGGCCCGAGGCCCAGTACTTC. It specifies CASSQASGPEAQYF.

This chain connects TRBV27 to TRBJ1-5; D is unresolved. Germline V gene lookup returns CDR1 MNHEY and CDR2 SMNVEV (reference sequence). The CDR3 spans 16 residues. V dropped 6 bases and J dropped 2 bases, with 17 bases sitting between them. The CDR3 region is CASSKTVPQGNQPQHF. The CDR3 bases are TGTGCCAGCAGCAAGACGGTACCCCAGGGCAATCAGCCCCAGCATTTT.

This chain connects TRBV5-4 to TRBJ2-1, with 8 nucleotides matching TRBD2. Unmatched junction bases numbered 3, after V lost 0 bases and J lost 10 bases. The germline V gene encodes CDR1 SGHNT and CDR2 YYREEE (reference sequence). The CDR3 totals 13 residues. In DNA, the CDR3 is TGTGCCAGCAGCTTGGTACAGCGGGAGGAGCAGTTCTTC. Protein product: CASSLVQREEQFF.

The J gene is TRBJ1-5, the V gene TRBV20-1; possibly TRBD1 for D (6 bases). V was trimmed by 5 bases and J by 6 bases, leaving 14 bases between them. There are 13 residues in the CDR3. CDR1 and CDR2 from the germline V gene are DFQATT and SNEGSKA (reference sequence). DNA of the CDR3: TGCAGTGCTTACGCGGGGGCCGGTCAGCCCCAGCATTTT. Translated: CSAYAGAGQPQHF.

The chain carries TRBV7-8 and TRBJ2-5, with D possibly TRBD1 on 6 matching bases. V shed 1 base and J shed 2 bases, with 17 bases lying between them. CDR1 is SGHVS and CDR2 is FQNEAQ in the germline V gene. The CDR3 extends over 17 amino acids. CDR3 residues: CASSLGYLGQIQETQYF. The CDR3 region has the DNA TGTGCCAGCAGCTTAGGCTACCTTGGACAGATACAAGAGACCCAGTACTTC.

At least ten counts were recorded for this clonotype. V and J are TRBV7-9 and TRBJ1-5; 7 nucleotides match TRBD1. V trimming: 5 bases; J trimming: 0 bases; junction bases outside the gene matches: 4. The CDR3 sequence is 15 residues long. Germline V gene lookup returns CDR1 SEHNR and CDR2 FQNEAQ (reference sequence). The CDR3 protein is CASSAGDSSNQPQHF. The CDR3 DNA sequence: TGTGCCAGCAGCGCAGGGGACAGTAGCAATCAGCCCCAGCATTTT.

There are a few counts of this clonotype. The gene calls are TRBV7-9 and TRBJ1-1, with D hard to call. With 0 bases removed from V and 5 bases from J, the gap between germline ends came to 7 bases. Per the germline V gene, CDR1 is SEHNR and CDR2 is FQNEAQ (reference sequence). The CDR3 is 13 amino acids. In DNA, the CDR3 is TGTGCCAGCAGCTTAGCCCCTGGGACTGAAGCTTTCTTT. It yields the protein CASSLAPGTEAFF.

This clonotype appeared a few times. The V gene is TRBV20-1, the J gene TRBJ1-5; unclear D gene. Trimming removed 0 bases at V and 7 bases at J, with 19 bases between. Germline V gene sequence: CDR1 DFQATT, CDR2 SNEGSKA (reference sequence). The CDR3 extends over 16 amino acids. DNA for the CDR3: TGCAGTGCTAGAGATATGGGGTTTTGGGTGGACCAGCCCCAGCATTTT. Encoded protein: CSARDMGFWVDQPQHF.

The CDR3 is CASSLGGSDNEQFF. CDR3 DNA sequence: TGTGCCAGCAGCTTAGGGGGCTCGGACAATGAGCAGTTCTTC. The gene calls are TRBV7-2 and TRBJ2-1, with D possibly being TRBD1 (5 bases). Germline CDR1 is SGHTA and CDR2 is FQGNSA. The length of the CDR3 is 14 residues. V was clipped by 1 base and J by 5 bases, with 9 bases between them.

The CDR3 loop reads CASSPTLAGIGEQFF. The CDR3 nucleotides read TGTGCCAGCAGCCCCACGCTAGCGGGTATCGGTGAGCAGTTCTTC. V is TRBV6-2 or TRBV6-3 and J is TRBJ2-1, with 8 bases matching TRBD2. This CDR3 region has 15 residues. After removal of 6 bases from V and 9 bases from J, the junction contained 13 bases not matched to a gene. From germline, CDR1 is MNHEY and CDR2 SVGEGT.

This clonotype was seen a handful of times. CDR3 loop: CASSPRAGEGYTF. CDR3 coding DNA: TGTGCCAGCAGCCCACGGGCAGGGGAAGGCTACACCTTC. The rearrangement uses TRBV7-2 and TRBJ1-2; perhaps TRBD1 as D (6 bases). The CDR3 consists of 13 residues. V was pared by 5 bases and J by 8 bases, with 15 bases between. Germline CDR1 is SGHTA and CDR2 is FQGNSA.

This clonotype has ten or more counts. The chain carries TRBV3-1 and TRBJ2-3, with 7 nucleotides matching TRBD1. CDR3 length equals 16 residues. Trimming took 0 bases from V and 1 from J; bases not matched to a gene: 4. Germline CDR1 reads LGHDT; CDR2 reads YNNKEL (reference sequence). The CDR3 region has the DNA TGTGCCAGCAGCCAAGATAGGGGGACAGGCACAGATACGCAGTATTTT. This encodes CASSQDRGTGTDTQYF.

This chain joins TRBV20-1 and TRBJ2-5; D remains ambiguous. The germline CDR1 and CDR2 sequences are DFQATT and SNEGSKA (reference sequence). V dropped 0 bases and J dropped 4 bases, with 18 bases sitting between them. CDR3 length equals 16 residues. Here the CDR3 DNA reads TGCAGTGCTAGAGAGTCTGCGAGTTACCCCCTAGAGACCCAGTACTTC. This sequence encodes CSARESASYPLETQYF.

The chain is built from TRBV6-6 and TRBJ2-4; the match to TRBD2 covers 8 bases. Germline V lookup: CDR1 MNHNY, CDR2 SVGAGI (reference sequence). The CDR3 spans 15 residues. V was clipped by 2 bases and J by 4 bases; unmatched bases: 4. The CDR3 loop is CASSYLREVKNIQYF. Here the CDR3 DNA reads TGTGCCAGCAGTTACCTGCGGGAGGTGAAAAACATTCAGTACTTC.